The 19 T cell receptor beta chains reported below all come from one sample, sequenced in a study of T cells in Graves' hyperthyroidism and ophthalmopathy. The TCR beta CDR3 regions underwent amplification using RNA transcripts as the source. Carried out on the TCR CDR3, a first-round RT-PCR used the HTBI primer set. Each CDR3 protein gets one entry after TCRdb re-called the multiplex PCR reads with MiXCR. The sample has around 570,000 distinct CDR3 sequences; 15% to 20% are singletons. Sequenced material: blood. The source is a man aged 40-49 years with Graves' ophthalmopathy.

This clonotype was counted between two and nine times. V usage is TRBV29-1 and J usage is TRBJ1-5; 8 bases agree with TRBD1. This CDR3 is built from 13 residues. Germline loops: CDR1 SQVTM, CDR2 ANQGSEA. V dropped 6 bases and J dropped 1; count of bases not matched to a gene: 2. In nucleotides, the CDR3 is TGCAGCGTGAGGACAGGGAGCAATCAGCCCCAGCATTTT. This gives the protein CSVRTGSNQPQHF.

The J gene is TRBJ2-7, the V gene TRBV5-1; possible D gene TRBD1, 6 bases. The CDR3 has 14 amino acids. V lost 2 bases, J lost 4 bases, and 13 bases lay in between. Germline V CDR1 and CDR2: SGHRS, YFSETQ. CDR3: CASSFGQQKYEQYF. CDR3 nucleotide sequence: TGCGCCAGCAGCTTCGGACAGCAAAAATACGAGCAGTACTTC.

This clonotype has more than one count but fewer than ten. The chain carries TRBV7-9 and TRBJ2-2; D might be TRBD1 or TRBD2, each matching 6 bases. The germline CDR1 and CDR2 sequences are SEHNR and FQNEAQ (reference sequence). This CDR3 has 16 amino acids. The germline V and J ends were trimmed by 4 bases and 4 bases, with 16 bases remaining between them. The CDR3 nucleotides are TGTGCCAGCAGCTCCCCCCCGGGGGCATTCACCGGGGAGCTGTTTTTT. It encodes CASSSPPGAFTGELFF.

With respect to this clonotype: This sequence may be a read error, since a much larger clone differs from it by one base. The chain has TRBV27 and TRBJ2-2, with no clear D. V lost 8 bases and J 5 bases, leaving 12 bases between the germline ends. The CDR3 covers 13 residues. Looked up from germline, CDR1 is MNHEY and CDR2 is SMNVEV (reference sequence). The chain's CDR3 is CASWHPGTGELFF. The DNA of the CDR3 is TGTGCCAGCTGGCATCCGGGTACCGGGGAGCTGTTTTTT.

Ten or more counts support this clonotype. A junction end diverges from the germline sequence, so it may reflect a read error. V and J are TRBV5-1 and TRBJ2-3, with no clear D. CDR3 length equals 14 residues. Germline CDR1 reads SGHRS; CDR2 reads YFSETQ. This chain's CDR3 is CASSLGRSTDTQYF. Written as DNA, the CDR3 is TGTGCCAGCAGTTTGGGAAGGAGCACAGATACGCAGTATTTT.

This chain links TRBV20-1 with TRBJ1-5; 9 positions match TRBD1. J was trimmed by 1 base and V by 3 bases; bases with no gene match: 1. Looked up from germline, CDR1 is DFQATT and CDR2 is SNEGSKA (reference sequence). The CDR3 is 14 amino acids. CDR3 amino acids: CSARDRGSNQPQHF. DNA for the CDR3: TGCAGTGCTAGGGACAGGGGAAGCAATCAGCCCCAGCATTTT.

V is TRBV12-5 and J is TRBJ2-1; the D is unclear. V shed 1 base and J shed 3 bases, with 7 bases lying between them. The CDR3 extends over 14 amino acids. CDR1 and CDR2 from the germline V gene are LGHNT and FRNRAP. DNA of the CDR3: TGTGCTAGTGGTTTGGCCTTAAACTACAATGAGCAGTTCTTC. Translated: CASGLALNYNEQFF.

The chain joins TRBV10-3 to TRBJ2-4; possibly TRBD1 for D (5 bases). CDR1 is ENHRY, CDR2 SYGVKD, per germline. V lost 6 bases, J lost 0 bases, and 12 bases lay in between. The CDR3 extends over 15 amino acids. CDR3 region: CAISDSYLAKNIQYF. The CDR3 coding sequence is TGTGCCATCAGCGACAGTTACCTAGCCAAAAACATTCAGTACTTC.

This clonotype was seen a few times. CDR3 in DNA: TGTGCCAGCAGTTTATCCCCTCCGACAGGGGGAGTCTATGGCTACACCTTC. Translating gives CASSLSPPTGGVYGYTF. The genes are TRBV28 and TRBJ1-2; 9 bases match TRBD1. The length of the CDR3 is 17 residues. V gave up 1 base and J gave up 4 bases; unmatched junction bases: 10. The germline gives CDR1 MDHEN, CDR2 SYDVKM.

This clonotype was observed a few times. The chain couples TRBV27 to TRBJ2-7, with D possibly TRBD1 on 5 matching bases. The germline V gene encodes CDR1 MNHEY and CDR2 SMNVEV (reference sequence). V lost 6 bases to trimming and J lost 0 bases, with 15 bases between them. There are 15 residues in the CDR3. The CDR3 DNA follows: TGTGCCAGCAGCTGGGGCAGCCACCGCTCCTACGAGCAGTACTTC. Protein product: CASSWGSHRSYEQYF.

This clonotype was picked up one time. The chain recombines TRBV28 with TRBJ2-1; 8 positions match TRBD2. The J segment lost 4 bases and the V segment lost 6 bases, leaving 8 bases of the junction unmatched. The CDR3 is made up of 15 amino acids. Germline V lookup: CDR1 MDHEN, CDR2 SYDVKM. In DNA, the CDR3 is TGTGCCAGCAGAACTAGCGGTAGCCAGTACAATGAGCAGTTCTTC. Its translation is CASRTSGSQYNEQFF.

The rearrangement uses TRBV27 and TRBJ2-7, with 10 bases aligning to TRBD1. The CDR3 length is 15 residues. In germline, CDR1 is MNHEY, CDR2 SMNVEV (reference sequence). Trimming at V came to 3 bases and at J to 2 bases, leaving 4 bases not matched to a gene. CDR3 coding DNA: TGTGCCAGCAGTTTTACTGGGACAGGGGCCTACGAGCAGTACTTC. Translated, it gives CASSFTGTGAYEQYF.

Ten or more counts support this clonotype. The V gene is TRBV9, the J gene TRBJ1-3; D is unresolved. Germline values: CDR1 SGDLS, CDR2 YYNGEE. This CDR3 region has 14 residues. V lost 4 bases to trimming and J lost 0 bases, with 8 bases between them. Written as DNA, the CDR3 is TGTGCCAGCAGCATCGACAACTCTGGAAACACCATATATTTT. Encoded protein: CASSIDNSGNTIYF.

The chain has TRBV4-1 and TRBJ2-2; possibly TRBD2 for D (6 bases). The CDR3 runs 16 residues. Germline CDR1 is MGHRA and CDR2 is YSYEKL. V was shortened by 4 bases and J by 1 base, with 13 bases between the two germline ends. CDR3 protein: CASSPSGRKNTGELFF. The CDR3 DNA is TGCGCCAGCAGCCCATCCGGGAGAAAGAACACCGGGGAGCTGTTTTTT.

This clonotype was detected a few times. The chain employs TRBV29-1 and TRBJ2-2; TRBD2 might be the D (7 bases). The CDR3 is 15 amino acids. The germline V gene has CDR1 SQVTM and CDR2 ANQGSEA. Trimming stripped 4 bases from V and 1 base from J, with 13 bases between. The CDR3 loop is CSVARGALNTGELFF. In DNA, the CDR3 is TGCAGCGTTGCTCGGGGGGCCCTGAACACCGGGGAGCTGTTTTTT.

This clonotype was recorded a few times. The CDR3 sequence: CASSPVTIAGGSEAFF. DNA of the CDR3: TGTGCCAGCAGTCCAGTGACTATCGCGGGGGGGTCTGAAGCTTTCTTT. The J gene is TRBJ1-1, the V gene TRBV27; a possible D gene is TRBD1 (5 bases). Trimming took 5 bases from V and 6 from J, leaving 22 bases between them. The CDR3 extends over 16 amino acids. In germline, CDR1 is MNHEY, CDR2 SMNVEV (reference sequence).

On this clonotype itself: One end of the junction varies from germline; a read error may be responsible. The J gene is TRBJ2-3, the V gene TRBV7-3, with 8 bases aligning to TRBD2. This CDR3 contains 16 residues. Per the germline V gene, CDR1 is SGHTA and CDR2 is FQGTGA. CDR3 loop: CASSYPAGEATDTQYF. The CDR3 nucleotides read TGCGCCAGCAGCTACCCAGCGGGGGAGGCCACAGATACGCAGTATTTT.

This clonotype was counted many times. The V and J genes are TRBV30 and TRBJ1-3; D ambiguous. Germline lookup yields CDR1 GTSNPN and CDR2 SVGIG (reference sequence). The CDR3 length is 15 residues. V was shortened by 2 bases and J by 0 bases, with 11 bases between the two germline ends. The CDR3 loop is CAWSSGPVSGNTIYF. The CDR3 DNA reads as TGTGCCTGGAGTTCTGGACCCGTCTCTGGAAACACCATATATTTT.

This clonotype was detected ten times or more. The rearrangement links TRBV6-2 or TRBV6-3 to TRBJ2-1; D is possibly TRBD2 (5 bases). The CDR3 is 17 residues long. The V and J ends lost 0 bases and 4 bases respectively, with 16 bases between them. The germline CDR1 and CDR2 sequences are MNHEY and SVGEGT. The CDR3 DNA follows: TGTGCCAGCAGTTACTCGAGCAGGCGGGTCGGTTACAATGAGCAGTTCTTC. It specifies CASSYSSRRVGYNEQFF.